This TCR beta chain was identified during a study of beta chain features in type 1 diabetes. Broader study findings: PCR could preferentially amplify shorter templates, alike in patients and controls.

This clone was seen a handful of times. The antigen remains undetermined. The length of the CDR3 is 17 residues. Per germline, CDR1 SEHNR and CDR2 FQNEAQ (reference sequence). J lost 3 bases, V lost 4 bases, and 8 bases had no gene match. Reverse transcribing all isolated RNA meant expressed TCRB transcripts were sequenced. This table comes from immunoSEQ multiplex PCR, and its TCRdb copy is limited to in-frame clones, with some not included. The sample lists approximately 250,000 clones, 14% seen once, with around 0.026% in the top ten. This TCR was recovered from a woman in her forties in good health. The V call is TRBV7-9, the J call TRBJ2-1, with 11 positions matching TRBD2. The sample taken for sequencing was naive CD4+ T cells from blood. The CDR3 DNA reads TGTGCCAGCAGCTCCGCGACTAGCGGGGTTAACTACAATGAGCAGTTCTTC. It translates to CASSSATSGVNYNEQFF.